The 2 T cell receptor beta chains below all came from one sample that was sequenced in a study of CD8 T cells in ankylosing spondylitis. TCRdb redid the calling of the 5' RACE reads with MiXCR, one entry per CDR3 protein. The sample has over 130,000 distinct CDR3 sequences; around 45% are singletons. Material for sequencing was synovial fluid, either unsorted or a sorted T cell fraction (not recorded which). All receptors come from a male donor with ankylosing spondylitis.

V usage is TRBV4-2 and J usage is TRBJ2-3, with 8 bases matching TRBD2. There are 18 residues in the CDR3. Germline CDR1 and CDR2: LGHNA and YNFKEQ. Unmatched junction bases numbered 14, after V lost 4 bases and J lost 2 bases. The CDR3 here is CASSPELAGSLHTDTQYF. CDR3 sequence (DNA): TGTGCCAGCAGCCCCGAGTTAGCGGGATCCCTACACACAGATACGCAGTATTTT.

V usage is TRBV6-5 and J usage is TRBJ1-1; no reliable D call. The CDR3 sequence is 13 residues long. Trimming left V 0 bases short and J 7 bases short, with 9 bases between. Germline CDR1 MNHEY, CDR2 SVGAGI. The CDR3 DNA follows: TGTGCCAGCAGTTACTCGAGAGGGAGTGAAGCTTTCTTT. Translating gives CASSYSRGSEAFF.